A selection of T cell receptor beta chains follows, all from one sample in a study of shared clonotypes between healthy human individuals. Repertoires were generated with immunoSEQ multiplex PCR, while TCRdb's copy carries only in-frame clones and drops some. The table has a few hundred thousand clones, around three quarters seen once. The sequencing input was PBMCs. These receptor sequences come from a woman aged 40 to 55 in good health. Some clones in this sample may be carry-over from other donors' samples. CDR3s include the opening cysteine and the closing phenylalanine or tryptophan. A D gene is named only where the DNA matches it firmly. The size field is filled for only some rows; it gives once, few, many or a size class.

V gene	J gene	D gene	clone size	CDR3 DNA	CDR3 protein
TRBV5-5	TRBJ2-5	TRBD2	.	TGTGCCAGCAGCTTGAGGGGGACTAGCGGGAGGGCGGATAGACAAGAGACCCAGTACTTC	CASSLRGTSGRADRQETQYF
TRBV7-6	TRBJ2-7	TRBD2	once	TGTGCCAGCAGCTTAGGTCTAGCGGGCTACGAGCAGTACTTC	CASSLGLAGYEQYF
TRBV28	TRBJ2-7	.	.	TGTGCCAGCAGTTTATCCGGGGTTGAGTCCTACGAGCAGTACTTC	CASSLSGVESYEQYF
TRBV5-1	TRBJ2-3	.	.	TGCGCCAGCAGCTTGGGAGAGGGAGATACGCAGTATTTT	CASSLGEGDTQYF
TRBV6-6	TRBJ2-7	TRBD2	.	TGTGCCAGCAGTTTCACCCTAGCGGGGGAGCAGTACTTC	CASSFTLAGEQYF
TRBV10-3	TRBJ2-5	.	.	TGTGCCATCAGTGAAGGGCAGGGGTCTGAGACCCAGTACTTC	CAISEGQGSETQYF
TRBV5-1	TRBJ1-4	.	.	TGCGCCAGCAGCTTGGTTCCAGCCGGGGCTAATGAAAAACTGTTTTTT	CASSLVPAGANEKLFF
TRBV19	TRBJ2-2	.	.	TGTGCCAGTAGTAGGGGGACCGGGGAGCTGTTTTTT	CASSRGTGELFF
TRBV6-4	TRBJ2-7	TRBD2	.	TGTGCCAGCAGTGAGGGGTCGGGAGGGCCTTACGAGCAGTACTTC	CASSEGSGGPYEQYF
TRBV28	TRBJ2-7	TRBD1	.	TGTGCCAGCAGTTACCAAAACCCAACAGGGGACGAGCAGTACTTC	CASSYQNPTGDEQYF
TRBV5-4	TRBJ2-3	.	.	TGTGCCAGCAGCTTGGAAGGCGGCGACACAGATACGCAGTATTTT	CASSLEGGDTDTQYF
TRBV19	TRBJ2-1	.	.	TGTGCCAGTAGTATTAGCAGCTCCTACAATGAGCAGTTCTTC	CASSISSSYNEQFF
TRBV9	TRBJ2-1	.	.	TGTGCCAGCGGAAGACTACTAACATCCTACAATGAGCAGTTCTTC	CASGRLLTSYNEQFF
TRBV29-1	TRBJ1-2	TRBD1	.	TGCAGCGTAGGACAGGGGCGGAACTATGGCTACACCTTC	CSVGQGRNYGYTF
TRBV18	TRBJ1-5	.	.	TGTGCCAGCTCACCGGGGGTGGACCAGCCCCAGCATTTT	CASSPGVDQPQHF
TRBV4-2	TRBJ1-1	.	many	TGTGCCAGCAGCCAAGGCCTGGACAGCCAGGGGGCTTTCTTT	CASSQGLDSQGAFF
TRBV5-1	TRBJ2-2	.	.	TGCGCCAGCAGCTGGTTCGGTCCCGGTAACACCGGGGAGCTGTTTTTT	CASSWFGPGNTGELFF
TRBV11-1	TRBJ2-1	TRBD2	.	TGTGCCAGCAGCTTCAGAACTAGCGGACACAATGAGCAGTTCTTC	CASSFRTSGHNEQFF
TRBV6-4	TRBJ2-2	.	.	TGTGCCAGCAGTGACGGGGCAGGGAAGGCCGGGGAGCTGTTTTTT	CASSDGAGKAGELFF
TRBV19	TRBJ2-2	TRBD2	.	TGTGCCAGTAGTGCATCCCTAGCGGTGAACACCGGGGAGCTGTTTTTT	CASSASLAVNTGELFF
TRBV11-1	TRBJ2-5	TRBD2	few	TGTGCCAGCAGCCTACGGACTAGCGGGAGCGGGGAGACCCAGTACTTC	CASSLRTSGSGETQYF
TRBV6-4	TRBJ2-1	TRBD2	.	TGTGCCAGCAGTGAACTAGCGGGGGTCTACAATGAGCAGTTCTTC	CASSELAGVYNEQFF
TRBV4-1	TRBJ1-5	.	.	TGCGCCAGCAGCCCCAGGGATCGAGGGATTCAGCCCCAGCATTTT	CASSPRDRGIQPQHF
TRBV28	TRBJ2-1	TRBD2	.	TGTGCCAGCAGTTTCCCGGGACTAACCTACAATGAGCAGTTCTTC	CASSFPGLTYNEQFF
TRBV5-1	TRBJ2-7	.	.	TGCGCCAGCAGCTTCGGGGTTTCGGGACGGCAAACCTACGAGCAGTACTTC	CASSFGVSGRQTYEQYF
TRBV7-8	TRBJ2-3	TRBD2	.	TGTGCCAGCAGCTTAGGAATTGCGGGAGCTGAAGATACGCAGTATTTT	CASSLGIAGAEDTQYF
TRBV6-5	TRBJ2-4	.	.	TGTGCCAGCAGTTACTCGGGCATTCAGTACTTC	CASSYSGIQYF
TRBV28	TRBJ2-7	TRBD2	.	TGTGCCAGCAGTCTACCCGGGCTAGCGGGTCGTTCCTACGAGCAGTACTTC	CASSLPGLAGRSYEQYF
TRBV6-1	TRBJ1-4	.	.	TGTGCCAGCAGTGATTGGAATGAAAAACTGTTTTTT	CASSDWNEKLFF
TRBV4-2	TRBJ2-1	TRBD2	.	TGTGCCAGCAGCCAAAGGGGGACTAGCGGGAGTTATCTGAATGAGCAGTTCTTC	CASSQRGTSGSYLNEQFF
TRBV11-3	TRBJ2-1	.	.	TGTGCCAGCAGCCCGGTCCGGGGTGAGCAGTTCTTC	CASSPVRGEQFF
TRBV6-5	TRBJ2-7	TRBD1	.	TGTGCCAGCAGTTACCAGTGGACAGGGAGCTACGAGCAGTACTTC	CASSYQWTGSYEQYF
TRBV6-5	TRBJ2-7	.	.	TGTGCCAGCAGTAAAACACCCCCGGGGCAGTACTTC	CASSKTPPGQYF
TRBV6-5	TRBJ2-7	.	.	TGTGCCAGCAGTTTCCGCGGCTCGTTCGGCGAGCAGTACTTC	CASSFRGSFGEQYF
TRBV30	TRBJ2-5	.	.	TGTGCCTGGAGTGGGTACCAAGAGACCCAGTACTTC	CAWSGYQETQYF
TRBV19	TRBJ2-4	.	.	TGTGCCAGTAGTATCCAGGGCAAAAACATTCAGTACTTC	CASSIQGKNIQYF
TRBV4-2	TRBJ2-1	TRBD1	.	TGTGCCAGCAGCCAAGGGACAGGGAGAAGGAATGAGCAGTTCTTC	CASSQGTGRRNEQFF
TRBV5-1	TRBJ2-2	.	once	TGCGCCAGCAGCTGGGGGGACAGGAACACCGGGGAGCTGTTTTTT	CASSWGDRNTGELFF
TRBV4-3	TRBJ2-1	TRBD1	few	TGCGCCAGCAGTCAGGGACAGGCGTCCTACAATGAGCAGTTCTTC	CASSQGQASYNEQFF
TRBV28	TRBJ1-2	.	.	TGTGCCAGCAGGGGACTGGGACTCGGACTTCTGGGTGGCTACACCTTC	CASRGLGLGLLGGYTF
TRBV30	TRBJ2-7	.	few	TGTGCCTGGAGTGTAGGAGGGGAGCAGTACTTC	CAWSVGGEQYF
TRBV18	TRBJ2-2	TRBD1	.	TGTGCCAGCTCACCGATTGGGACAGGGAACACCGGGGAGCTGTTTTTT	CASSPIGTGNTGELFF